This TCR beta chain was recorded in a study of T cells in Graves' hyperthyroidism and ophthalmopathy. These patients, aged 18 to 65, had recently diagnosed hyperthyroidism lasting under 2 months. There were TCR beta CDR3 regions amplified from RNA transcripts. HTBI primers were the set used in a first-round RT-PCR of the TCR CDR3. TCRdb itself ran the multiplex PCR reads through MiXCR, one entry per CDR3 protein. Here the sample spans approximately 720,000 distinct CDR3 sequences, under 20% being singletons. There are 14 residues in the CDR3. Germline V gene sequence: CDR1 LNHDA, CDR2 SQIVND (reference sequence). The ends were cut back, 5 bases at V and 4 bases at J, with 11 bases in the middle.

Sequencing was done on a sample of blood. This sequence was found in a woman aged 45 to 65 with Graves' hyperthyroidism that later progressed to Graves' ophthalmopathy. The V gene is TRBV19, the J gene TRBJ2-2, with D uncertain. For the CDR3, the DNA is TGTGCCAGTAGTTTCCGACGGCTCACCGGGGAGCTGTTTTTT. It specifies CASSFRRLTGELFF.